This is a list of T cell receptor beta chains from one sample in a study of cytomegalovirus exposure and HLA in healthy donors. Sequencing used immunoSEQ multiplex PCR; TCRdb keeps in-frame clones, though not all of them. Its table records about 51,000 clones. The material sequenced was PBMCs. The receptors shown here come from a man aged 40-49 years in good health and CMV-seropositive. The CDR3 runs from the conserved cysteine through the conserved F or W. The D gene is left open where the match is weak.

CDR3aa	CDR3nt	d_gene	v_gene	j_gene
CASSFRGYYNEQFF	TGTGCCAGTAGCTTTCGGGGATACTACAATGAGCAGTTCTTC	.	TRBV19	TRBJ2-1
CSVGENIQYF	TGCAGCGTCGGAGAAAACATTCAGTACTTC	.	TRBV29-1	TRBJ2-4
CASSPTPGQITGELFF	TGCGCCAGCAGCCCTACTCCGGGACAAATCACCGGGGAGCTGTTTTTT	.	TRBV5-1	TRBJ2-2
CASSLSLNTGELFF	TGTGCCAGCAGCCTAAGCTTAAATACCGGGGAGCTGTTTTTT	.	TRBV7-7	TRBJ2-2
CASSQTLPSGGFNNEQFF	TGTGCCAGCAGCCAAACCCTTCCTAGCGGGGGGTTTAACAATGAGCAGTTCTTC	TRBD2	TRBV4-2	TRBJ2-1
CASRKAGSEKLFF	TGTGCCAGCCGAAAGGCCGGGAGCGAAAAACTGTTTTTT	.	TRBV6-5	TRBJ1-4
CASSLGGPTPEQYF	TGTGCCAGCAGCTTGGGGGGGCCGACGCCCGAGCAGTACTTC	.	TRBV5-6	TRBJ2-7
CASSEVSNTEAFF	TGTGCCAGCAGTGAGGTCAGTAACACTGAAGCTTTCTTT	.	TRBV6-1	TRBJ1-1
CASSARDRGFEQYF	TGTGCCAGCAGCGCACGGGACAGGGGATTCGAGCAGTACTTC	TRBD1	TRBV13	TRBJ2-7
CASSHPNRDTEAFF	TGCGCCAGCAGCCACCCCAACAGGGACACTGAAGCTTTCTTT	.	TRBV4-3	TRBJ1-1
CASSWSGGALEQYF	TGCGCCAGCAGCTGGAGCGGGGGGGCTCTCGAGCAGTACTTC	TRBD2	TRBV5-1	TRBJ2-7
CASSPPPLSNEQFF	TGTGCCAGCAGTCCCCCCCCTCTAAGCAATGAGCAGTTCTTC	.	TRBV2	TRBJ2-1
CASSYSGQNIQPQHF	TGTGCCAGCAGTTACTCGGGACAGAATATCCAGCCCCAGCATTTT	TRBD1	TRBV6-6	TRBJ1-5
CASSLGDAPSYTF	TGCGCCAGCAGCTTGGGAGATGCTCCTAGCTACACCTTC	.	TRBV5-1	TRBJ1-2
CASSGQGSYEQYF	TGCGCCAGCAGTGGACAGGGATCCTACGAGCAGTACTTC	TRBD1	TRBV5-1	TRBJ2-7
CASSLVSGNGELFF	TGTGCCAGCAGCTTGGTGTCCGGGAACGGGGAGCTGTTTTTT	.	TRBV7-3	TRBJ2-2
CSVQGSTYEQYF	TGCAGCGTTCAGGGTAGCACCTACGAGCAGTACTTC	.	TRBV29-1	TRBJ2-7
CAIRLAVNEQFF	TGTGCCATTCGGCTAGCGGTCAATGAGCAGTTCTTC	TRBD2	TRBV7-8	TRBJ2-1
CASSSGTSSYEQYF	TGTGCCAGCTCGTCCGGGACTAGCTCCTACGAGCAGTACTTC	TRBD2	TRBV18	TRBJ2-7
CASSSEARVQYF	TGTGCCAGCAGTTCCGAAGCGAGGGTGCAGTATTTT	.	TRBV6-5	TRBJ2-3
CASSSSSGSGEQYF	TGTGCCAGCAGTTCGTCTAGCGGGAGTGGAGAGCAGTACTTC	TRBD2	TRBV27	TRBJ2-7
CASSLAGTGGYEQYF	TGTGCCAGCAGCTTGGCCGGGACAGGGGGCTACGAGCAGTACTTC	TRBD1	TRBV5-6	TRBJ2-7
CASSPGTDYEKLFF	TGTGCCAGCAGTCCCGGGACAGACTATGAAAAACTGTTTTTT	TRBD1	TRBV28	TRBJ1-4
CASSPDRSAPLHF	TGTGCCAGCAGCCCGGACAGATCAGCACCCCTCCACTTT	.	TRBV7-9	TRBJ1-6
CASSFRTGELFF	TGTGCCAGCAGTTTCCGCACCGGGGAGCTGTTTTTT	.	TRBV6-5	TRBJ2-2
CASSDGTGYQPQHF	TGTGCCAGCAGTGACGGGACAGGGTATCAGCCCCAGCATTTT	TRBD1	TRBV6-1	TRBJ1-5
CASRNLAGLTDTQYF	TGCGCCAGCAGAAATCTAGCGGGGCTCACAGATACGCAGTATTTT	TRBD2	TRBV5-1	TRBJ2-3
CASRTGVSYGYTF	TGTGCCAGCCGAACAGGGGTGAGCTATGGCTACACCTTC	TRBD1	TRBV28	TRBJ1-2
CASSLTSGHEQYF	TGTGCCAGCAGCTTGACGAGCGGCCACGAGCAGTACTTC	.	TRBV7-2	TRBJ2-7
CASSLGRVGYTF	TGTGCCAGCAGTTTAGGGAGGGTCGGCTACACCTTC	.	TRBV28	TRBJ1-2
CASSVGRDQPQHF	TGTGCCAGCAGCGTAGGCAGGGATCAGCCCCAGCATTTT	.	TRBV9	TRBJ1-5
CASSYGIAGYNEQFF	TGTGCCAGCAGTTATGGTATAGCGGGCTACAATGAGCAGTTCTTC	TRBD2	TRBV6-5	TRBJ2-1
CASRGEAGELFF	TGTGCCAGCCGAGGCGAGGCCGGGGAGCTGTTTTTT	.	TRBV2	TRBJ2-2
CAWSVSGGYQPQHF	TGTGCCTGGAGTGTTAGCGGGGGGTATCAGCCCCAGCATTTT	.	TRBV30	TRBJ1-5
CASSLVEYQETQYF	TGTGCCAGCAGCTTAGTGGAGTACCAAGAGACCCAGTACTTC	.	TRBV7-9	TRBJ2-5
CASSRDYNEQFF	TGTGCCAGCTCGCGAGATTACAATGAGCAGTTCTTC	.	TRBV18	TRBJ2-1
CASSFSGGLYNEQFF	TGTGCCAGCAGTTTCAGCGGGGGACTTTACAATGAGCAGTTCTTC	TRBD2	TRBV5-4	TRBJ2-1
CASSLAGETQYF	TGCGCCAGCAGCTTGGCCGGGGAGACCCAGTACTTC	.	TRBV5-1	TRBJ2-5
CASTLGTSGYEQYF	TGTGCCAGCACCTTGGGGACTAGCGGCTACGAGCAGTACTTC	TRBD2	TRBV13	TRBJ2-7
CASSLVSRDTEAFF	TGTGCCAGCAGCTTAGTTAGCCGAGACACTGAAGCTTTCTTT	.	TRBV7-9	TRBJ1-1
CAGSAQGDPYNEQFF	TGTGCCGGGTCGGCACAGGGGGACCCCTACAATGAGCAGTTCTTC	TRBD1	TRBV30	TRBJ2-1
CASSLFGTLNYGYTF	TGTGCCAGCAGTTTGTTCGGGACACTTAACTATGGCTACACCTTC	.	TRBV28	TRBJ1-2
CATSVDRDGQRETQYF	TGTGCCACCAGCGTAGACAGGGACGGACAAAGGGAGACCCAGTACTTC	TRBD1	TRBV15	TRBJ2-5
CASSLASGLREQFF	TGTGCCAGCAGCCTGGCTAGCGGTTTGAGAGAGCAGTTCTTC	TRBD2	TRBV14	TRBJ2-1
CASSLEASHQPQHF	TGTGCCAGCAGTTTAGAGGCCAGCCATCAGCCCCAGCATTTT	.	TRBV28	TRBJ1-5
CASSISTLTVNTEAFF	TGTGCCAGTAGTATTTCGACTCTGACAGTGAACACTGAAGCTTTCTTT	.	TRBV19	TRBJ1-1
CSVETLGQGLGGNTEAFF	TGCAGCGTTGAAACCTTAGGACAGGGGTTGGGGGGGAACACTGAAGCTTTCTTT	TRBD1	TRBV29-1	TRBJ1-1
CASSSPGQPTDTQYF	TGTGCCAGCAGTTCGCCGGGACAGCCCACAGATACGCAGTATTTT	TRBD1	TRBV27	TRBJ2-3
CASSRTAGTGGWGTEAFF	TGTGCCAGCAGCCGAACCGCCGGGACAGGGGGCTGGGGGACTGAAGCTTTCTTT	TRBD1	TRBV9	TRBJ1-1
CASSDSKDRGQETQYF	TGTGCCAGCAGCGACAGTAAGGACAGGGGTCAGGAGACCCAGTACTTC	TRBD1	TRBV5-4	TRBJ2-5
CATSLAFGRTEAFF	TGTGCCACCAGCTTGGCATTTGGGAGGACTGAAGCTTTCTTT	.	TRBV15	TRBJ1-1
CASALTRYEQYF	TGTGCCAGCGCCCTAACGAGGTACGAGCAGTACTTC	.	TRBV6-4	TRBJ2-7